Given below is one T cell receptor (beta chain) in context. Vbeta (60) and Jbeta (13) primers were used in the PCR. The protocol was immunoSEQ multiplex PCR, while the TCRdb copy is restricted to in-frame clones and leaves out a portion. The sample lists around 200,000 clones, roughly four fifths seen once, with roughly a tenth in the top ten. The sample originates from a study of cytomegalovirus exposure and HLA in healthy donors. Trimming took 2 bases from V and 1 from J; bases not matched to a gene: 4. The CDR3 extends over 15 amino acids. The V gene's germline CDR1 is MDHEN and CDR2 SYDVKM. Sequencing was done on a sample of PBMCs. The chain links TRBV28 to TRBJ1-1; TRBD1 matches at 7 bases. This receptor was taken from a woman in her 50s in good health and CMV-seropositive. The CDR3 spells CASSLGGQRNTEAFF. CDR3 nucleotide sequence: TGTGCCAGCAGTTTAGGGGGACAGAGGAACACTGAAGCTTTCTTT.